The 13 T cell receptor beta chains reported below all come from one sample, sequenced in a study of OX40 agonist ivuxolimab in advanced cancers. Only in-frame clones appear in the TCRdb table, and some are missing; sequencing was by immunoSEQ multiplex PCR. The repertoire includes 74,000 or so clones, about nine tenths of them detected once, and more than 1.5% sits in the top ten. This specimen was CD4+ or CD8+ T cells sorted from blood, taken in a trial of the OX40 agonist ivuxolimab. The receptors come from an adult with an advanced solid tumor such as melanoma, head and neck, liver or kidney cancer.

The gene calls are TRBV6-1 and TRBJ1-2; a possible D gene is TRBD1 (5 bases). V was pared by 6 bases and J by 6 bases, with 14 bases between. Looked up from germline, CDR1 is MNHNS and CDR2 is SASEGT. The CDR3 sequence is 13 residues long. CDR3 region: CASRPGGFHGYTF. The DNA for the CDR3 is TGTGCCAGCAGGCCGGGGGGGTTTCATGGCTACACCTTC.

The chain has TRBV28 and TRBJ1-5, with 7 positions matching TRBD1. CDR1 is MDHEN, CDR2 SYDVKM, per germline. V was clipped by 1 base and J by 2 bases; unmatched bases: 8. The CDR3 consists of 17 residues. CDR3 sequence (DNA): TGTGCCAGCAGTTTATATCTCTCAGGGACAGGCAATCAGCCCCAGCATTTT. It specifies CASSLYLSGTGNQPQHF.

This chain joins TRBV5-5 and TRBJ1-5; D uncertain. The ends were cut back, 4 bases at V and 3 bases at J, with 8 bases in the middle. CDR3 length equals 13 residues. Germline CDR1 SGHKS, CDR2 YYEKEE (reference sequence). The CDR3 sequence: CASSLSPNQPQHF. The CDR3 coding sequence is TGTGCCAGCAGCCTGAGCCCCAATCAGCCCCAGCATTTT. The whole variable domain, remainder taken from reference TRBV5-5 and TRBJ1-5, is DAGVTQSPTHLIKTRGQQVTLRCSPISGHKSVSWYQQVLGQGPQFIFQYYEKEERGRGNFPDRFSARQFPNYSSELNVNALLLGDSALYLCASSLSPNQPQHFGDGTRLSIL.

The chain links TRBV7-6 to TRBJ2-5; 8 positions match TRBD1. CDR1 and CDR2 (germline): SGHVS, FNYEAQ. Trimming removed 1 base from V and 4 bases from J; junction bases left unmatched: 8. The length of the CDR3 is 16 residues. CDR3 region: CASSLEVATGVETQYF. The CDR3 coding sequence is TGTGCCAGCAGCTTAGAAGTAGCGACAGGGGTAGAGACCCAGTACTTC. The full variable domain, completed using reference TRBV7-6 and TRBJ2-5, is GAGVSQSPRYKVTKRGQDVALRCDPISGHVSLYWYRQALGQGPEFLTYFNYEAQQDKSGLPNDRFSAERPEGSISTLTIQRTEQRDSAMYRCASSLEVATGVETQYFGPGTRLLVL.

This clone was picked up one time. The V gene is TRBV6-6, the J gene TRBJ1-2; D is undetermined. In germline, CDR1 is MNHNY, CDR2 SVGAGI (reference sequence). The CDR3 has 15 residues. Trimming stripped 0 bases from V and 1 base from J, with 9 bases between. In DNA, the CDR3 is TGTGCCAGCAGTTACTCGCCCGATTTTAACTATGGCTACACCTTC. Translation gives CASSYSPDFNYGYTF.

The V and J genes are TRBV19 and TRBJ1-2, with TRBD1 matching 7 bases. Per the germline V gene, CDR1 is LNHDA and CDR2 is SQIVND (reference sequence). V gave up 7 bases and J gave up 7 bases; unmatched junction bases: 9. The CDR3 is 13 residues long. CDR3 nucleotide sequence: TGTGCCAGTAACGACACAGGGGTCCCTGGCTACACCTTC. This translates into CASNDTGVPGYTF.

This chain links TRBV5-4 with TRBJ2-1; 15 nucleotides line up with TRBD2. Trimming took 4 bases from V and 7 from J; bases not matched to a gene: 3. CDR1 SGHNT and CDR2 YYREEE come from the germline V gene (reference sequence). This CDR3 has 15 residues. CDR3 protein: CASSRGTSGGNEQFF. CDR3 sequence (DNA): TGTGCCAGCAGCCGCGGGACTAGCGGGGGGAATGAGCAGTTCTTC.

The CDR3 sequence is CASRRTGSYEQYF. The CDR3, as DNA: TGTGCCAGCAGACGTACTGGGTCCTACGAGCAGTACTTC. V usage is TRBV25-1 and J usage is TRBJ2-7; unclear D gene. CDR3 length: 13 residues. Germline lookup yields CDR1 MGHDK and CDR2 SYGVNS. V lost 6 bases to trimming and J lost 1 base, with 10 bases between them.

The chain has TRBV5-1 and TRBJ2-5; D gene uncertain. The CDR3 runs 15 residues. Trimming shortened V by 0 bases and J by 0 bases, and 9 bases separated the two germline ends. Germline V lookup: CDR1 SGHRS, CDR2 YFSETQ. The CDR3: CASSLVRADQETQYF. CDR3 sequence (DNA): TGCGCCAGCAGCTTGGTTCGGGCAGACCAAGAGACCCAGTACTTC.

The count of this clone is one. The genes are TRBV19 and TRBJ2-1; 9 nucleotides line up with TRBD2. CDR1 and CDR2 from the germline V gene are LNHDA and SQIVND (reference sequence). The V and J ends lost 7 bases and 2 bases, in that order; junction bases with no gene match: 12. The length of the CDR3 is 17 residues. The CDR3 region is CASTHRAGGVTYNEQFF. The CDR3 DNA sequence: TGTGCCAGTACCCATCGGGCGGGAGGGGTCACCTACAATGAGCAGTTCTTC. Full variable domain (rest looked up from reference TRBV19 and TRBJ2-1): DGGITQSPKYLFRKEGQNVTLSCEQNLNHDAMYWYRQDPGQGLRLIYYSQIVNDFQKGDIAEGYSVSREKKESFPLTVTSAQKNPTAFYLCASTHRAGGVTYNEQFFGPGTRLTVL.

This rearrangement joins TRBV5-1 to TRBJ2-3, with 11 bases matching TRBD2. The CDR3 length is 17 residues. Trimming removed 1 base from V and 6 bases from J; junction bases left unmatched: 10. Germline CDR1 reads SGHRS; CDR2 reads YFSETQ. The CDR3 DNA sequence: TGCGCCAGCAGCTTGAGTATAGCGGGAGGGGGACGGGATACGCAGTATTTT. Translated, it gives CASSLSIAGGGRDTQYF.

This chain connects TRBV7-3 to TRBJ2-1; D is possibly TRBD1 or TRBD2 (5 bases each). This CDR3 comprises 16 residues. Trimming removed 5 bases at V and 0 bases at J, with 14 bases between. Germline CDR1 and CDR2: SGHTA and FQGTGA. CDR3 bases: TGTGCCAGCAGCCCCTGGGGGAGCAGCTCCTACAATGAGCAGTTCTTC. Protein product: CASSPWGSSSYNEQFF.

Here the CDR3 DNA reads TGTGCCAGCAGCTCCCGGCGGGGAGCGGGGGGGCAAGAGACCCAGTACTTC. Amino acid sequence: CASSSRRGAGGQETQYF. The chain recombines TRBV11-3 with TRBJ2-5; 10 nucleotides align to TRBD2. The CDR3 consists of 17 residues. CDR1 and CDR2 (germline): SGHNT, YENEEA. The trim removed 4 bases at V and 2 bases at J, leaving 10 bases unmatched.